These 23 T cell receptor beta chains share one sample of origin, sequenced in a study of blood T cell repertoires in COVID-19 (dated by TCRdb to the early 2020s). The library was prepared using the immunoSEQ multiplex PCR assay. Held by TCRdb, this immuneACCESS table contains in-frame sequences only and omits some clones. Under half of the omission traces to an unresolved V gene where checked; the cause of the rest is unknown. The sample includes around 93,000 clones, with 80% to 90% observed a single time. The leading ten clones occupy about 16% of the sample. Material: peripheral blood. The receptors originated from a human donor in a cohort sampled during active COVID-19.

The chain combines TRBV11-2 with TRBJ1-4; D unresolved. Per the germline V gene, CDR1 is SGHAT and CDR2 is FQNNGV. The CDR3 contains 14 residues. Trimming pared 5 bases from V and 8 bases from J, leaving 15 bases between. Written as DNA, the CDR3 is TGTGCCAGCAGCCGAAGAGGGATACAAGAAAAACTGTTTTTT. It codes for CASSRRGIQEKLFF.

In DNA, the CDR3 is TGTGCCAGCAGCTTGGAGGTGGGACAGCGAGTAGAGCAGTTCTTC. The encoded protein is CASSLEVGQRVEQFF. The chain combines TRBV5-4 with TRBJ2-1; 7 bases map to TRBD1. CDR1 SGHNT and CDR2 YYREEE come from the germline V gene (reference sequence). The CDR3 has 15 residues. J gave up 10 bases and V 0 bases, and 10 bases lay outside the gene matches.

The V and J genes are TRBV7-9 and TRBJ2-3; TRBD2 is a possible D gene (5 bases). This CDR3 spans 15 amino acids. From germline, CDR1 is SEHNR and CDR2 FQNEAQ (reference sequence). V lost 1 base, J lost 6 bases, and 14 bases lay in between. CDR3 DNA sequence: TGTGCCAGCAGCTTAGGTTTGGTAGCGACTGATACGCAGTATTTT. It encodes CASSLGLVATDTQYF.

The chain recombines TRBV2 with TRBJ1-1; 10 bases are shared with TRBD1. CDR3 length: 14 amino acids. The ends lost 8 bases at V and 3 bases at J; junction bases unmatched: 6. From germline, CDR1 is SNHLY and CDR2 FYNNEI. This chain's CDR3 is CASGDRGVDTEAFF. In DNA, the CDR3 is TGTGCCAGCGGGGACAGGGGTGTAGACACTGAAGCTTTCTTT.

The chain joins TRBV12-3 or TRBV12-4 to TRBJ1-1; TRBD1 is a possible D gene (6 bases). V was pared by 6 bases and J by 5 bases, with 13 bases between. The CDR3 sequence is 13 residues long. For the CDR3, the DNA is TGTGCCAGCAGATATAACAGGGAAACTGAAGCTTTCTTT. The encoded protein is CASRYNRETEAFF.

The table lists this clone with a count of one. This CDR3 reads CASSNGLAGIYEQYF. In DNA, the CDR3 is TGTGCCAGCAGCAACGGACTAGCGGGAATTTACGAGCAGTACTTC. V usage is TRBV7-9 and J usage is TRBJ2-7; 12 bases are a match to TRBD2. Germline CDR1 reads SEHNR; CDR2 reads FQNEAQ (reference sequence). This CDR3 contains 15 residues. With V trimmed by 5 bases and J by 4 bases, 6 bases remained unmatched.

The chain uses TRBV12-3 or TRBV12-4 and TRBJ1-2; 7 bases are shared with TRBD1. This CDR3 region has 13 residues. The J segment lost 7 bases and the V segment lost 3 bases, leaving 5 bases of the junction unmatched. CDR3 amino acids: CASSFNRGGGYTF. The CDR3 bases are TGTGCCAGCAGTTTTAACAGGGGAGGTGGCTACACCTTC.

V and J are TRBV20-1 and TRBJ1-2; D remains unclear. CDR3 length: 11 amino acids. The germline CDR1 and CDR2 sequences are DFQATT and SNEGSKA (reference sequence). Deletions cut 4 bases from V and 6 bases from J, with 9 bases between. For the CDR3, the DNA is TGCAGTGCTATTTCAGTGGATGGCTACACCTTC. Translation: CSAISVDGYTF.

The V and J genes are TRBV5-6 and TRBJ1-1; 9 bases line up with TRBD1. The CDR3 loop spans 16 amino acids. V shed 4 bases and J 1 base; nucleotides not matched to a gene: 8. Germline CDR1 reads SGHDT; CDR2 reads YYEEEE. CDR3 sequence: CASSVAGQGSNTEAFF. The CDR3 nucleotides are TGTGCCAGCAGCGTAGCGGGACAGGGCTCGAACACTGAAGCTTTCTTT.

This clone was recorded once. The J gene is TRBJ2-3, the V gene TRBV5-4; 10 bases agree with TRBD2. Germline trimming cut 4 bases from V and 2 bases from J; bases unmatched to any gene: 4. The length of the CDR3 is 15 residues. The germline gives CDR1 SGHNT, CDR2 YYREEE (reference sequence). In DNA form, the CDR3 reads TGTGCCAGCAGCGCCGGGACTAGCGTCACAGATACGCAGTATTTT. This codes for CASSAGTSVTDTQYF.

The rearrangement links TRBV19 to TRBJ1-2; TRBD1 is a possible D gene (5 bases). The germline V gene encodes CDR1 LNHDA and CDR2 SQIVND (reference sequence). The V end lost 5 bases, the J end lost 8 bases, and 12 bases lay between the germline ends. This CDR3 comprises 12 residues. CDR3 in DNA: TGTGCCAGTAGTGGAGGGGTGAGAGGCTACACCTTC. This translates into CASSGGVRGYTF. Looking up the rest from reference TRBV19 and TRBJ1-2 gives the full variable domain: DGGITQSPKYLFRKEGQNVTLSCEQNLNHDAMYWYRQDPGQGLRLIYYSQIVNDFQKGDIAEGYSVSREKKESFPLTVTSAQKNPTAFYLCASSGGVRGYTFGSGTRLTVV.

The chain joins TRBV19 to TRBJ1-5; TRBD1 aligns across 9 bases. This CDR3 has 16 residues. Germline V gives CDR1 LNHDA, CDR2 SQIVND (reference sequence). V was clipped by 5 bases and J by 9 bases; unmatched bases: 14. Written as DNA, the CDR3 is TGTGCCAGTAGTCTTATGACAGGGGGAACTTCGGGGCCCCAGCATTTT. This translates into CASSLMTGGTSGPQHF.

V is TRBV2 and J is TRBJ2-5; 11 bases align to TRBD1. V was clipped by 6 bases and J by 1 base; unmatched bases: 7. Germline CDR1 is SNHLY and CDR2 is FYNNEI. CDR3 length: 16 amino acids. The DNA for the CDR3 is TGTGCCAGCAGAGCCGGGACAGGGGGTCCCCAAGAGACCCAGTACTTC. It codes for CASRAGTGGPQETQYF.

This clone occurred a few times. This rearrangement joins TRBV28 to TRBJ1-2; 8 nucleotides align to TRBD1. The V and J ends lost 5 bases and 2 bases, in that order; junction bases with no gene match: 7. Germline values: CDR1 MDHEN, CDR2 SYDVKM. This CDR3 contains 15 residues. The CDR3 region is CASSNPWTGNYGYTF. The CDR3 nucleotides are TGTGCCAGCAGTAACCCCTGGACAGGGAACTATGGCTACACCTTC.

V gene TRBV3-1 (or the pseudogene TRBV3-2) combines with J gene TRBJ1-2, with TRBD1 as a possible D gene (6 bases). V was clipped by 2 bases and J by 8 bases, with 18 bases between them. Germline V CDR1 and CDR2: LGHDT, YNNKEL (reference sequence). The CDR3 length is 15 residues. In DNA, the CDR3 is TGTGCCAGCAGCCAACTCTCTGGGGGGGCCGCCGGCTACACCTTC. This gives the protein CASSQLSGGAAGYTF.

V usage is TRBV2 and J usage is TRBJ1-1; D is ambiguous. V was trimmed by 6 bases and J by 1 base, leaving 15 bases between them. Germline loops: CDR1 SNHLY, CDR2 FYNNEI. The CDR3 loop spans 15 amino acids. CDR3 sequence reads: CASRERADRNTEAFF. CDR3 DNA: TGTGCCAGCAGGGAGCGGGCCGATCGGAACACTGAAGCTTTCTTT.

The gene calls are TRBV30 and TRBJ1-1; 7 nucleotides match TRBD1. The germline gives CDR1 GTSNPN, CDR2 SVGIG (reference sequence). The trim removed 3 bases at V and 0 bases at J, leaving 1 base unmatched. This CDR3 has 13 amino acids. The CDR3 loop is CAWRTGMNTEAFF. The CDR3 nucleotides read TGTGCCTGGAGGACAGGGATGAACACTGAAGCTTTCTTT.

This chain joins TRBV25-1 and TRBJ2-7; D remains unclear. V gave up 6 bases and J gave up 2 bases, with 5 bases separating them. The CDR3 loop spans 11 amino acids. In germline, CDR1 is MGHDK, CDR2 SYGVNS. CDR3 sequence (DNA): TGTGCCAGCAGGACAACCTACGAGCAGTACTTC. Encoded protein: CASRTTYEQYF.

The chain couples TRBV9 to TRBJ1-1, with D possibly TRBD1 on 5 matching bases. The CDR3 length is 14 residues. V was cut by 3 bases and J by 5 bases, with 14 bases left in between. The germline V gene encodes CDR1 SGDLS and CDR2 YYNGEE. The CDR3: CASSATAYRTEAFF. CDR3 bases: TGTGCCAGCAGCGCTACAGCGTACAGGACTGAAGCTTTCTTT.

This clone has just one count. The chain uses TRBV10-3 and TRBJ1-4, with D unclear. Germline CDR1 and CDR2: ENHRY and SYGVKD. CDR3 length: 13 amino acids. V gave up 5 bases and J gave up 8 bases, with 12 bases separating them. CDR3 amino acids: CAISILTGEKLFF. Here the CDR3 DNA reads TGTGCCATCAGTATCTTAACGGGGGAAAAACTGTTTTTT.

The chain joins TRBV11-2 to TRBJ1-2; 12 nucleotides line up with TRBD1. Trimming cost V 2 bases and J 7 bases; bases outside gene matches: 8. CDR3 length equals 16 residues. CDR1 and CDR2 from the germline V gene are SGHAT and FQNNGV. The CDR3 coding sequence is TGTGCCAGCAGCTTAAAGGGGGACAGGGGGCAATCTGGCTACACCTTC. Protein: CASSLKGDRGQSGYTF. Looking up the rest from reference TRBV11-2 and TRBJ1-2 gives the full variable domain: EAGVAQSPRYKIIEKRQSVAFWCNPISGHATLYWYQQILGQGPKLLIQFQNNGVVDDSQLPKDRFSAERLKGVDSTLKIQPAKLEDSAVYLCASSLKGDRGQSGYTFGSGTRLTVV.

This clone came up once. The CDR3 spells CASSLWTGLDNSPLHF. The CDR3 nucleotides are TGTGCCAGCAGTTTATGGACAGGCCTCGATAATTCACCCCTCCACTTT. V usage is TRBV28 and J usage is TRBJ1-6; a possible D gene is TRBD1 (6 bases). The V and J ends lost 0 bases and 5 bases respectively, with 11 bases between them. Germline-derived CDR1 and CDR2 are MDHEN and SYDVKM. This CDR3 contains 16 residues.

The table lists this clone with a few counts. CDR3 coding DNA: TGTGCCAGCAGTTTATCCCCAGGGGTTGGCAGGGGGGATGGCTACACCTTC. Protein product: CASSLSPGVGRGDGYTF. The chain links TRBV28 to TRBJ1-2; 7 positions match TRBD1. The CDR3 contains 17 residues. In germline, CDR1 is MDHEN, CDR2 SYDVKM. The trim removed 1 base at V and 6 bases at J, leaving 14 bases unmatched.